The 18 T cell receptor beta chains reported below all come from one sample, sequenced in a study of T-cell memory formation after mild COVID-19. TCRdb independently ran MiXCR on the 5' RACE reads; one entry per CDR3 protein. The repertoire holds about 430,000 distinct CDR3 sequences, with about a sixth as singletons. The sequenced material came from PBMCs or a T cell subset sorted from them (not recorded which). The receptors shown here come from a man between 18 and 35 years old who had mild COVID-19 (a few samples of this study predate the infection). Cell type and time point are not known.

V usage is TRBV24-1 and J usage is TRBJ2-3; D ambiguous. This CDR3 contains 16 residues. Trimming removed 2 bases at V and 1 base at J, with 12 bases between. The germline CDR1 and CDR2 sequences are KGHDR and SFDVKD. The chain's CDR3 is CATSDSLETGTDTQYF. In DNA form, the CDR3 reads TGTGCCACCAGTGATTCCCTGGAAACAGGCACAGATACGCAGTATTTT.

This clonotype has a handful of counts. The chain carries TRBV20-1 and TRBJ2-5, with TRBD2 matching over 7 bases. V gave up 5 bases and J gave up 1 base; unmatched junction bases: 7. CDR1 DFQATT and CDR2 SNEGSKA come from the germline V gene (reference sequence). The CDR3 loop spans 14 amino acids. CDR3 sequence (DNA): TGCAGTGCTTCCCGGGGGGACCTCCAAGAGACCCAGTACTTC. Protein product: CSASRGDLQETQYF.

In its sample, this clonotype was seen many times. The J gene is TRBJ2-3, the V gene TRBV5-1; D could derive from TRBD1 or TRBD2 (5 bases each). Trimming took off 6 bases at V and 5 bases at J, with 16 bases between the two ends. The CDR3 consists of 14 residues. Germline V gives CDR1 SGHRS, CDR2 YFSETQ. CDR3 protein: CASTDGGVGDTQYF. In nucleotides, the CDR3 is TGCGCCAGCACCGATGGGGGAGTCGGAGATACGCAGTATTTT. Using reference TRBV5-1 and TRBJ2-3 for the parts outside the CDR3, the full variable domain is KAGVTQTPRYLIKTRGQQVTLSCSPISGHRSVSWYQQTPGQGLQFLFEYFSETQRNKGNFPGRFSGRQFSNSRSEMNVSTLELGDSALYLCASTDGGVGDTQYFGPGTRLTVL.

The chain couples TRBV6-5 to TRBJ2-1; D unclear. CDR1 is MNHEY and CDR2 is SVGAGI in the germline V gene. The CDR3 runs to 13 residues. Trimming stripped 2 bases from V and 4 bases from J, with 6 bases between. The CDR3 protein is CASSYQPYNEQFF. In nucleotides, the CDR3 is TGTGCCAGCAGTTACCAACCATACAATGAGCAGTTCTTC.

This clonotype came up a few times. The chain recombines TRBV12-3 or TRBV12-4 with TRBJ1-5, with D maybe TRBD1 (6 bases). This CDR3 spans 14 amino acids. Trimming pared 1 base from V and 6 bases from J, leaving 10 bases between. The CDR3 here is CASSLGDTGQPQHF. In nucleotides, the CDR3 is TGTGCCAGCAGTTTAGGGGACACAGGTCAGCCCCAGCATTTT.

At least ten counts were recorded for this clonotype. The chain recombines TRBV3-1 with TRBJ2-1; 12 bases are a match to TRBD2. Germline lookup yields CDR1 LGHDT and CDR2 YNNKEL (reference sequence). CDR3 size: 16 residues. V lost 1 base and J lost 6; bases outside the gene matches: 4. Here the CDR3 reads CASSQGLAGASNEQFF. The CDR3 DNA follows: TGTGCCAGCAGCCAAGGACTAGCGGGGGCATCCAATGAGCAGTTCTTC.

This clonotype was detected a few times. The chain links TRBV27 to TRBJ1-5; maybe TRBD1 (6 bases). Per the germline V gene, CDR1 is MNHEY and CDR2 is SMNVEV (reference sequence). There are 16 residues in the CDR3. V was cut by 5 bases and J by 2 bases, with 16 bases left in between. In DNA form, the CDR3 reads TGTGCCAGCAGTAAGACTGGGGGCCGGGGCAATCAGCCCCAGCATTTT. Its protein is CASSKTGGRGNQPQHF.

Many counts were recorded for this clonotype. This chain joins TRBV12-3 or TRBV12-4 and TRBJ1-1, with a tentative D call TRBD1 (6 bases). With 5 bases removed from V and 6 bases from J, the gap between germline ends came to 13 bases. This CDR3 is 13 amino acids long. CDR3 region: CASSLRGGPEAFF. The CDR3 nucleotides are TGTGCCAGCAGTCTTCGAGGGGGGCCTGAAGCTTTCTTT.

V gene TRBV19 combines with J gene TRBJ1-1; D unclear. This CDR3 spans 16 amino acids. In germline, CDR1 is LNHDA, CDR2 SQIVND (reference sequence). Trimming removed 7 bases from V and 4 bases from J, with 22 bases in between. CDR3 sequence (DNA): TGTGCCAGTATCACCCGGCGGGGAAGTGGCAGCACTGAAGCTTTCTTT. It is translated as CASITRRGSGSTEAFF.

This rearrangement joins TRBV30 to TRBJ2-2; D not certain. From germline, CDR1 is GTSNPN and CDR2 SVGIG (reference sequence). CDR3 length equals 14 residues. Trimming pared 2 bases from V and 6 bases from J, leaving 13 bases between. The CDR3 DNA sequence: TGTGCCTGGAGTTGGGTGGGTTTAGCCGGGGAGCTGTTTTTT. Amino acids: CAWSWVGLAGELFF.

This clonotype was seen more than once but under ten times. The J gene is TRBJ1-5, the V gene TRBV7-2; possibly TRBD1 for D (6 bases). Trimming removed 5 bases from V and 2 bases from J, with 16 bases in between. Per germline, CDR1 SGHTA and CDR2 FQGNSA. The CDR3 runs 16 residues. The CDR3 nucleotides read TGTGCCAGCAGCCCCGGGGGGGGACAACGCAATCAGCCCCAGCATTTT. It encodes CASSPGGGQRNQPQHF.

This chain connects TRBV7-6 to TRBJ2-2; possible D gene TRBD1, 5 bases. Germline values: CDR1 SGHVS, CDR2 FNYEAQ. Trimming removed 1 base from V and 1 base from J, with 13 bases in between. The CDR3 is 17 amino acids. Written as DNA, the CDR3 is TGTGCCAGCAGCTTAGTCCCGCAGGGTGTGAACACCGGGGAGCTGTTTTTT. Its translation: CASSLVPQGVNTGELFF.

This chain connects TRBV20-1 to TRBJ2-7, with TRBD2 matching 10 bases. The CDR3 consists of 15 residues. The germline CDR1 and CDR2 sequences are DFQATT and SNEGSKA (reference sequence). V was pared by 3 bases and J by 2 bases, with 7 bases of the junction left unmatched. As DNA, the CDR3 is TGCAGTGCTAGCCCCCGACTAGCGGGTACCTACGAGCAGTACTTC. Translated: CSASPRLAGTYEQYF.

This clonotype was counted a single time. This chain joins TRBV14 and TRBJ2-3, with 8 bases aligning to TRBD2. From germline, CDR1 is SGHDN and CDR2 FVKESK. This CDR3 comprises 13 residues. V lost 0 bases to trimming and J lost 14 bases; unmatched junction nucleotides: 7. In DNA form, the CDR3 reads TGTGCCAGCAGCCAAGATCGGGGGGGCCCCCGGTATTTT. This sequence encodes CASSQDRGGPRYF.

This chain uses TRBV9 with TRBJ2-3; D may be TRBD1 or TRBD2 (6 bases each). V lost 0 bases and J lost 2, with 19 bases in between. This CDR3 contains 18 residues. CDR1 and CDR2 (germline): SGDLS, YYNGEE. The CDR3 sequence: CASSVEGDFFQYTDTQYF. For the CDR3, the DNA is TGTGCCAGCAGCGTAGAGGGGGACTTCTTTCAGTACACAGATACGCAGTATTTT.

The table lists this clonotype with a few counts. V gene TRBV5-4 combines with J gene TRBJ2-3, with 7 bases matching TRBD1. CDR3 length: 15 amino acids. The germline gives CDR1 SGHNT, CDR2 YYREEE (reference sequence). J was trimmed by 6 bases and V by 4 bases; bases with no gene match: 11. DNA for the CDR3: TGTGCCAGCAGCCCGTCCATCCAGGGGGTGGATACGCAGTATTTT. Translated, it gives CASSPSIQGVDTQYF.

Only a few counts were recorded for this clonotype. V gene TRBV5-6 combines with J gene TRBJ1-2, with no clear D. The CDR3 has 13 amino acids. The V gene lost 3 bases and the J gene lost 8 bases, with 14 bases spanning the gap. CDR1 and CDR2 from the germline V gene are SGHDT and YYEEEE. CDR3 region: CASSSWAGEGYTF. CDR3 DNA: TGTGCCAGCAGCTCCTGGGCGGGAGAAGGCTACACCTTC.

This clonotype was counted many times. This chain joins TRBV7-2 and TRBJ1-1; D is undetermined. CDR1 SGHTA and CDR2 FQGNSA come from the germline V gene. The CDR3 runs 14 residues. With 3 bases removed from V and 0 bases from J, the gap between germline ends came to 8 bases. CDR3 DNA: TGTGCCAGCAGCTTCAGCGTCATGAACACTGAAGCTTTCTTT. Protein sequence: CASSFSVMNTEAFF.